This TCR beta chain was observed in a study of blood T cells in healthy people across ages. This clonotype was picked up many times. Its target is not known. CDR3 length equals 14 residues. V was shortened by 6 bases and J by 2 bases, with 13 bases between the two germline ends. The germline V gene encodes CDR1 MDHEN and CDR2 SYDVKM. Study observations and caveats: Aged donors had fewer naive CD4+ cells and lower diversity than long-lived donors. PBMC samples, being unsorted, prevented any conclusive comparison of naive and antigen-experienced cells.

Together with a sample-barcoded 5' primer, a J-beta primer mix was included in a second PCR lasting about 6 to 12 cycles. TCRdb reprocessed the 5' RACE reads with MiXCR, giving one entry per CDR3 protein. The sample gives around 1,900,000 distinct CDR3 sequences, approximately 40% of which show up once; 20% to 25% is in the top ten. The chain is built from TRBV28 and TRBJ1-2, with D perhaps matching TRBD1 (5 bases). Sequenced sample: blood. This TCR was sampled from a human donor in good health. The CDR3 loop is CASRAVGPNYGYTF. The CDR3 region has the DNA TGTGCCAGCAGGGCCGTGGGGCCCAACTATGGCTACACCTTC.